Listed here is a single T cell receptor beta chain. Its antigen is unidentified. This sample stems from a study of T cell responses to AZD1222 COVID-19 vaccine. Study-wide results and caveats: Mapped onto spike, vaccine-associated CD4 TCRs spanned it and were dominant at 160-218 and 743-854.

This CDR3 is 13 amino acids long. CDR1 and CDR2 from the germline V gene are MDHEN and SYDVKM. V lost 6 bases, J lost 4 bases, and 11 bases lay in between. Profiling relied on immunoSEQ multiplex PCR, and the TCRdb table lists in-frame clones only, not all of them. The sample consists of 130,000 to 150,000 clones, about 92% of them appearing once. The receptor's source is an adult who had recovered from COVID-19. The sample consisted of peripheral blood, taken after recovery from COVID-19. The J gene is TRBJ2-3, the V gene TRBV28; D is unresolved. As DNA, the CDR3 is TGTGCCAGCAGAGGGCCTAGGCCAGATACGCAGTATTTT. It yields the protein CASRGPRPDTQYF.